This is a list of T cell receptor beta chains from one sample in a study of cytotoxic CD8 clonotypes in ibrutinib-treated CLL. The protocol was immunoSEQ multiplex PCR, while the TCRdb copy is restricted to in-frame clones and leaves out a portion. The table has about 140,000 clones, 80% seen once. Material: PBMCs, obtained after 36 months of ibrutinib treatment. The source is a human donor with chronic lymphocytic leukemia. Each CDR3 is given with its conserved first and last residue. Each record gives: D gene, clone size, J gene, V gene, CDR3 DNA, CDR3 protein. A D gene is named only where the DNA matches it firmly. Not all rows give a size; the values are once, few, many and, for expanded clones, a class.

D: NA; size: NA; J: TRBJ1-2; V: TRBV7-9; DNA: TGTGCCAGCAGCTTACCTTGGAGGGTAGGGACTGGCTATGGCTACACCTTC; CDR3: CASSLPWRVGTGYGYTF
D: TRBD2; size: NA; J: TRBJ2-2; V: TRBV2; DNA: TGTGCCAGCAGTGAATGGTCTAGCGGGACCGTCACCGGGGAGCTGTTTTTT; CDR3: CASSEWSSGTVTGELFF
D: NA; size: NA; J: TRBJ2-6; V: TRBV7-9; DNA: TGTGCCAGCAGCTTAGTAGTTCTGTTGGGGTCTGGGGCCAACGTCCTGACTTTC; CDR3: CASSLVVLLGSGANVLTF
D: NA; size: NA; J: TRBJ2-7; V: TRBV2; DNA: TGTGCCAGCTGGGACTTAAGTTCCTACGAGCAGTACTTC; CDR3: CASWDLSSYEQYF
D: TRBD1; size: NA; J: TRBJ2-7; V: TRBV4-1; DNA: TGCGCCAGCAGCCAAGCGACAGGGGCGAACGAGCAGTACTTC; CDR3: CASSQATGANEQYF
D: NA; size: NA; J: TRBJ2-1; V: TRBV5-1; DNA: TGCGCCAGCAGCACCCGGGGGACTTACAATGAGCAGTTCTTC; CDR3: CASSTRGTYNEQFF
D: NA; size: NA; J: TRBJ2-7; V: TRBV10-1; DNA: TGCGCCAGCAGTGAAAACAACTACGAGCAGTACTTC; CDR3: CASSENNYEQYF
D: NA; size: medium-sized; J: TRBJ2-1; V: TRBV11-2; DNA: TGTGCCAGCAGCATCGAAGACGGCAGGGTAGGGGGCAATGAGCAGTTCTTC; CDR3: CASSIEDGRVGGNEQFF
D: TRBD1; size: NA; J: TRBJ1-1; V: TRBV6-6; DNA: TGTGCCAGCAATGAACAGGGGGTCACTGAAGCTTTCTTT; CDR3: CASNEQGVTEAFF
D: TRBD1; size: NA; J: TRBJ2-5; V: TRBV15; DNA: TGTGCCACCAGCTTGATTCCCGGGACAGGGGGGGAGACCCAGTACTTC; CDR3: CATSLIPGTGGETQYF
D: NA; size: NA; J: TRBJ1-4; V: TRBV4-2; DNA: TGTGCCAGCAAAAAGGGAGGGGGTATTAGGGAAAAACTGTTTTTT; CDR3: CASKKGGGIREKLFF
D: TRBD1; size: once; J: TRBJ2-1; V: TRBV7-6; DNA: TGTGCCAGCAACCTAGGACGGGACAGGGTTTACAATGAGCAGTTCTTC; CDR3: CASNLGRDRVYNEQFF
D: NA; size: NA; J: TRBJ2-7; V: TRBV5-5; DNA: TGTGCCAGCAGCTTGGAGCGGCCCTACGAGCAGTACTTC; CDR3: CASSLERPYEQYF
D: NA; size: NA; J: TRBJ2-7; V: TRBV5-1; DNA: TGCGCCAGCAGCGGGCGCGCCTACGAGCAGTACTTC; CDR3: CASSGRAYEQYF